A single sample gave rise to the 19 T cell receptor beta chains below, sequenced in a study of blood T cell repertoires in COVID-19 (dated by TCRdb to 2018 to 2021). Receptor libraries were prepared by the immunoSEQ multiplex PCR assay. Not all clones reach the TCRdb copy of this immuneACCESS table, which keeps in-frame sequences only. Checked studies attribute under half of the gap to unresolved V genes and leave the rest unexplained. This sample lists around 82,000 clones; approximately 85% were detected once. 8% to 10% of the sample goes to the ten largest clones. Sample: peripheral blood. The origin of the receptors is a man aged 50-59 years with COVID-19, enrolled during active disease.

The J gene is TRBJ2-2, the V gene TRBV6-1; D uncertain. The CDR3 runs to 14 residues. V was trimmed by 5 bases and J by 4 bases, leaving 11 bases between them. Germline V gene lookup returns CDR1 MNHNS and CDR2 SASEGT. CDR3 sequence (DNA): TGTGCCAGCAGTTCGAAGATGAGCACCGGGGAGCTGTTTTTT. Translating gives CASSSKMSTGELFF.

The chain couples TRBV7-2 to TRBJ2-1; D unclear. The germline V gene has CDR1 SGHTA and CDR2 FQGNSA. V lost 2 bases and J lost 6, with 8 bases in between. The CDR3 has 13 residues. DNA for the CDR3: TGTGCCAGCAGCTTACAGATAACCAATGAGCAGTTCTTC. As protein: CASSLQITNEQFF. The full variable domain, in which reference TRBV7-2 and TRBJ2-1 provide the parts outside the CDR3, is GAGVSQSPSNKVTEKGKDVELRCDPISGHTALYWYRQSLGQGLEFLIYFQGNSAPDKSGLPSDRFSAERTGGSVSTLTIQRTQQEDSAVYLCASSLQITNEQFFGPGTRLTVL.

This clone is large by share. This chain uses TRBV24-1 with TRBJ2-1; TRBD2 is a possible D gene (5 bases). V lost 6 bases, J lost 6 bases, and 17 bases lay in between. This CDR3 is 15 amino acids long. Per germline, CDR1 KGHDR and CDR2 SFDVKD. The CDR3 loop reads CATSMRASKSNEQFF. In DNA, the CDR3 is TGTGCCACCAGTATGCGGGCCTCTAAAAGCAATGAGCAGTTCTTC.

The CDR3 coding sequence is TGTGCCAGCAGCTTAGAAATAAACACCGGGGAGCTGTTTTTT. As protein: CASSLEINTGELFF. V and J are TRBV7-9 and TRBJ2-2; no reliable D call. The V and J ends lost 1 base and 2 bases respectively, with 5 bases between them. In germline, CDR1 is SEHNR, CDR2 FQNEAQ (reference sequence). The CDR3 spans 14 residues.

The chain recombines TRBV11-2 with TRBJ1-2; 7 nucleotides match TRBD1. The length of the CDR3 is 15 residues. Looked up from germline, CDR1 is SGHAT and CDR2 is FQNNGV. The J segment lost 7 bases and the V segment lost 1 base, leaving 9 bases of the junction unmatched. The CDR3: CASSLVATGIFGYTF. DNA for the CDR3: TGTGCCAGCAGCTTAGTCGCGACAGGGATATTTGGCTACACCTTC.

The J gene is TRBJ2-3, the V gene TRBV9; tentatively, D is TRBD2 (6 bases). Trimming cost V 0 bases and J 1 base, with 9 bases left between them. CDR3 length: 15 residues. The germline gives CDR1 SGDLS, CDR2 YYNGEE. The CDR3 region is CASSVGGMGTDTQYF. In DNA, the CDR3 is TGTGCCAGCAGCGTAGGCGGGATGGGCACAGATACGCAGTATTTT.

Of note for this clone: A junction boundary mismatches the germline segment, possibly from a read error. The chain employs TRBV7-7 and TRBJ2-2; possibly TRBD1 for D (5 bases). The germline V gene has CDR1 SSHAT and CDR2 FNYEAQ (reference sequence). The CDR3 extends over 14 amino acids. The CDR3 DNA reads TGTGCTAGCAGTTATTTAGGGGCCACCGGGGAGCTGTTTTTT. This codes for CASSYLGATGELFF.

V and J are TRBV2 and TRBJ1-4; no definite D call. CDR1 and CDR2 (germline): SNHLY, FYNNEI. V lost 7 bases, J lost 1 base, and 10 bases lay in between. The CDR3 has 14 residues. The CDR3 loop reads CASTSRRTNEKLFF. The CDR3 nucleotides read TGTGCCAGCACCAGTCGGAGAACTAATGAAAAACTGTTTTTT.

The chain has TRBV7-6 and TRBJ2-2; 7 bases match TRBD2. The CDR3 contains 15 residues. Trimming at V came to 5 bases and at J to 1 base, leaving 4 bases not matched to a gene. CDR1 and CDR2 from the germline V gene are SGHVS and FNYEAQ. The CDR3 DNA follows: TGTGCCAGCAGCATCCCGGGGGGGAACACCGGGGAGCTGTTTTTT. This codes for CASSIPGGNTGELFF.

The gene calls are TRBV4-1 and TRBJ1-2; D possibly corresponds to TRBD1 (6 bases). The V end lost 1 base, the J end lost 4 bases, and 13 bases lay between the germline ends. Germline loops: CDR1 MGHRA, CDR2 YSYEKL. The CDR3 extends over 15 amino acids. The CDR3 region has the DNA TGCGCCAGCAGCCAAGGGCAGGACAGCTTCTATGGCTACACCTTC. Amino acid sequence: CASSQGQDSFYGYTF.

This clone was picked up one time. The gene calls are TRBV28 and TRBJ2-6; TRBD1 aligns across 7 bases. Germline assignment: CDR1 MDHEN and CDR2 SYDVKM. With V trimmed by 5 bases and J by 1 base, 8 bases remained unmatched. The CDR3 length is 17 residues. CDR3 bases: TGTGCCAGCAGTGAAGGGGGCGCAGGGTCTGGGGCCAACGTCCTGACTTTC. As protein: CASSEGGAGSGANVLTF.

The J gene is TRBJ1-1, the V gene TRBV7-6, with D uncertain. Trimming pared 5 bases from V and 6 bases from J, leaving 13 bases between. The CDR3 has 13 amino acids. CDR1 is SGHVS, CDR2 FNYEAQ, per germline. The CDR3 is CASSPSRFPEAFF. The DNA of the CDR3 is TGTGCCAGCAGCCCCTCGAGATTCCCTGAAGCTTTCTTT.

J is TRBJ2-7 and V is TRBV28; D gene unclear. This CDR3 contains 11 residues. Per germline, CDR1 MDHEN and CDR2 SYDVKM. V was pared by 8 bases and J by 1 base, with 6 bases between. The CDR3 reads CASGPSYEQYF. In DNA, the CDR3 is TGTGCCAGCGGGCCTTCCTACGAGCAGTACTTC.

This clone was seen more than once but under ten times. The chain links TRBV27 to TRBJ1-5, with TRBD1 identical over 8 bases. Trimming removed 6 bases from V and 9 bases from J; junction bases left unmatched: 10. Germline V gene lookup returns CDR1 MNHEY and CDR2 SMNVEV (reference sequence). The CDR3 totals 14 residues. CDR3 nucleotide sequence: TGTGCCAGCAGCCCCGACAGGGGAGTAAGGCCCCAGCATTTT. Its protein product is CASSPDRGVRPQHF.

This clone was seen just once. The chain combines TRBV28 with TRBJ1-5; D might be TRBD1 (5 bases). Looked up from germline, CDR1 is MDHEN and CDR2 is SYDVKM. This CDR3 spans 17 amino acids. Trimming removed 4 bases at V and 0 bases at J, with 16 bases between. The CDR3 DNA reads TGTGCCAGCAGTTCCTACGAAGGGGCTTATAGCAATCAGCCCCAGCATTTT. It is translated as CASSSYEGAYSNQPQHF.

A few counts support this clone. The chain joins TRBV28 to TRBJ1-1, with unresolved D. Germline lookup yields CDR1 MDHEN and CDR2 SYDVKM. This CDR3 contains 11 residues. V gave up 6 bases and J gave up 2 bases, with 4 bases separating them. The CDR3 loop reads CASRLNTEAFF. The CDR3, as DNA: TGTGCCAGCAGGCTAAACACTGAAGCTTTCTTT.

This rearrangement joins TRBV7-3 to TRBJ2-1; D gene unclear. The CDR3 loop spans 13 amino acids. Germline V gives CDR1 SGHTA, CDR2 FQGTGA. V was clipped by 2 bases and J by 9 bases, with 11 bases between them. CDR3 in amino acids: CASSLQARSEQFF. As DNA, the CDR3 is TGTGCCAGCAGCTTACAGGCCCGTAGTGAGCAGTTCTTC.

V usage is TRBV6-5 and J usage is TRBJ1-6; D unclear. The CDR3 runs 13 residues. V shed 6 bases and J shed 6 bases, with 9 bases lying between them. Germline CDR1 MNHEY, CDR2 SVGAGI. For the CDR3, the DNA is TGTGCCAGCAGACACGGGGTTAATTCACCCCTCCACTTT. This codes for CASRHGVNSPLHF.

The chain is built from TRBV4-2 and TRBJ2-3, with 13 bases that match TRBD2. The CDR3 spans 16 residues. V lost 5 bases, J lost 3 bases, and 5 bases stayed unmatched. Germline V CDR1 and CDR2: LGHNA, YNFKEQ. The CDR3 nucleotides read TGTGCCAGCAGCGCCGGACTAGCGGGAGAGACAGATACGCAGTATTTT. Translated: CASSAGLAGETDTQYF.